The rows below give T cell receptor beta chains drawn from one sample of a study of immune evolution from preneoplasia to lung adenocarcinoma. Assay used: immunoSEQ multiplex PCR; TCRdb lists only in-frame clones, some missing. Among around 16,000 clones listed, 86% were seen once. Material for sequencing was FFPE invasive lung adenocarcinoma tissue. The receptors come from a person aged 70 to 85 with invasive lung adenocarcinoma. The CDR3 runs from the conserved cysteine through the conserved F or W. Each record gives: V gene, J gene, CDR3 protein.

v_gene: TRBV13
j_gene: TRBJ1-1
CDR3aa: CASSHRAMNTEAFF

v_gene: TRBV2
j_gene: TRBJ2-3
CDR3aa: CASRPGQGEDTQYF

v_gene: TRBV27
j_gene: TRBJ1-2
CDR3aa: CASRRTGGYYGYTF

v_gene: TRBV5-1
j_gene: TRBJ1-3
CDR3aa: CASSSGTLIGAGNTIYF

v_gene: TRBV25-1
j_gene: TRBJ1-2
CDR3aa: CASSEGYNRGLYGYTF

v_gene: TRBV29-1
j_gene: TRBJ2-1
CDR3aa: CSVPTGGAAYNEQFF

v_gene: TRBV27
j_gene: TRBJ2-7
CDR3aa: CASATWDRGYEQYF

v_gene: TRBV27
j_gene: TRBJ2-2
CDR3aa: CASSRNTGELFF

v_gene: TRBV15
j_gene: TRBJ2-7
CDR3aa: CATSYGGDLKMEQYF

v_gene: TRBV30
j_gene: TRBJ1-5
CDR3aa: CAWSTGQGLGDQPQHF

v_gene: TRBV15
j_gene: TRBJ2-3
CDR3aa: CATSRDRVPAGDTQYF

v_gene: TRBV11-2
j_gene: TRBJ2-1
CDR3aa: CASSLVGQNEQFF

v_gene: TRBV5-1
j_gene: TRBJ2-7
CDR3aa: CASRSHPQTYYEQYF